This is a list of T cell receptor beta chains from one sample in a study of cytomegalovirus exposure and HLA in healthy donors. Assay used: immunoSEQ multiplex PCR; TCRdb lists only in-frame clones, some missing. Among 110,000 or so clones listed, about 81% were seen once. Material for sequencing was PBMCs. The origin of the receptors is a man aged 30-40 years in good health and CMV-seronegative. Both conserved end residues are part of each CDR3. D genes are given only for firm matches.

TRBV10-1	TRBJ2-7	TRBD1	CASSDHRTGVFNEQYF	TGCGCCAGCAGTGACCATCGGACAGGGGTATTCAACGAGCAGTACTTC
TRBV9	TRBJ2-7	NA	CASSAPAAEQYF	TGTGCCAGCAGTGCCCCAGCGGCCGAGCAGTACTTC
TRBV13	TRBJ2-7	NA	CASSLQGNEQYF	TGTGCCAGCAGCTTACAGGGGAACGAGCAGTACTTC
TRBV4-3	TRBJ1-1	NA	CASSQDHPESPTNTEAFF	TGCGCCAGCAGCCAAGATCACCCAGAATCCCCAACGAACACTGAAGCTTTCTTT
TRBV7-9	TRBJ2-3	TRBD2	CASSPPSGGGADTQYF	TGTGCCAGCAGCCCACCTAGCGGGGGGGGAGCAGATACGCAGTATTTT
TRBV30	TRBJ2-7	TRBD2	CAWSRASGSYEQYF	TGTGCCTGGAGTAGGGCTAGCGGGTCCTACGAGCAGTACTTC
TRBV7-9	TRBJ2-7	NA	CASSFSVATTYEQYF	TGTGCCAGCAGCTTCTCAGTGGCAACCACCTACGAGCAGTACTTC
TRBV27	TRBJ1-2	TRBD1	CASSYDRGYSYGYTF	TGTGCCAGCAGTTACGACAGGGGATACTCCTATGGCTACACCTTC
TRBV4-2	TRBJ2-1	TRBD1	CASSQRQGTYNEQFF	TGTGCCAGCAGCCAGAGACAGGGGACCTACAATGAGCAGTTCTTC
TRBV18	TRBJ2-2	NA	CASSPIGSGNTGELFF	TGTGCCAGCTCCCCCATCGGGTCTGGGAACACCGGGGAGCTGTTTTTT
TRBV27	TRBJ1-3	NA	CASSLWGIIPLSGNTIYF	TGTGCCAGCAGTTTATGGGGCATCATTCCGCTCTCTGGAAACACCATATATTTT